The T cell receptor (beta chain) under discussion was sequenced for a study of vaccination and CD4 T cells after COVID-19 (dated by TCRdb to the early 2020s). Background on the whole study: Every convalescent patient had a positive nasal swab PCR test for SARS-CoV-2, with mild disease in under ten patients and severe disease in one. The convalescent cohort included six males and four females, with two Hispanic individuals, seven Caucasians, two Asians and one multiracial person. Two doses of either the Pfizer-BioNTech BNT162b2 vaccine (n=8) or the Moderna mRNA-1273 vaccine (n=2) were administered to participants. Post-COVID blood samples were collected from convalescent patients a median of approximately 100 days after diagnosis, with a range of roughly 35 to 180 days. Post-vaccine blood samples were collected a median of around 70 days after the second vaccine dose, ranging from roughly 13 to 250 days. For stimulating the cultures, overlapping spike peptide pools were used, derived from SARS-CoV-2 as well as from the common cold coronaviruses HCoV-NL63, HCoV-OC43 and HCoV-229E. Control cultures received a CEFX viral epitope pool as the positive control, an HIV-1 Nef peptide pool as the negative control, or no peptide. In around 9 COVID-19 convalescent patients and a few infection-naive healthy vaccine recipients, researchers compared the spike-specific CD4+ TCR repertoire from before mRNA vaccination with the repertoire from after. Summary of the overall study and its limitations: An increase in the median number of SARS-CoV-2-reactive clonotypes from around 20 after infection to approximately 41 after vaccination was observed, but the change was not found to be significant. The study included relatively few convalescent patients and did not analyze early timepoints after natural infection. Nearly all vaccine-specific clones in convalescent patients (304 of 307) were mono-reactive for SARS-CoV-2 spike rather than cross-reactive with common cold coronaviruses. In convalescent patients, a median around 86% of post-vaccine SARS-CoV-2-reactive clones were detected only after vaccination, suggesting vaccine-specific priming.

This sample's treatment or condition label indicates: approximately 9-day PBMC culture with coronavirus spike peptide pools or control peptides (ViraFEST assay). The ViraFEST assay, used in the study, expanded antigen-specific T cells with peptide pools and then identified the expanded clonotypes through TCR sequencing. The convalescent patients' positive SARS-CoV-2 PCR tests were from March to December 2020, which was before the Alpha, Beta and Delta variants emerged in the United States. PBMCs were cultured at around 2.2 million per well in IMDM supplemented with about 5.5% human AB serum and 9 to 10 IU/ml IL-2, with approximately 11 ug/ml peptide pools added. On days 3 and 7, half of the culture medium was replaced with fresh IL-2-containing medium. After 9 to 11 days of culture, CD4+ T cells were isolated by negative selection with the EasySep CD4+ T cell isolation kit. Ficoll-Paque Plus gradient centrifugation was used to isolate PBMCs from whole blood, and the isolated PBMCs were then either used fresh or cryopreserved at -140C. Each culture condition was generally run in triplicate wells.

The library was prepared using PCR. DNA from cultured CD4+ T cells underwent TCR sequencing with the Oncomine TCR Beta short-read assay at the Johns Hopkins FTIC core. The QIAamp micro DNA kit was used to extract genomic DNA from the cultured CD4+ T cells. Oncomine TCR Beta libraries from cultured CD4+ T cells were pooled using unique dual indexes and sequenced on an Illumina iSeq 100. The paper's processing steps were these. Non-productive sequences were removed, and CDR3s not starting with C, not ending with F or W, or shorter than 7 amino acids were discarded. Antigen-specific clonotypes were identified with the MANAFEST web application by comparing peptide-stimulated wells with reference and other culture wells. For a clone to be called positive, the clone needed an FDR below 0.05, an odds ratio above 5, and a productive frequency above 0.1% in at least two of three replicate wells. A clonotype counted as cross-reactive if it showed significant expansion both in the SARS-CoV-2 spike wells and in at least one common cold coronavirus spike condition. CDR3 homology was assessed with Levenshtein distances (stringdist) and unrooted phylogenetic trees (ape) in R version 3.6.1. The public reads were reprocessed in TCRdb via fastp at Q25 and MiXCR, keeping in-frame beta chains. Entries are consolidated by CDR3 protein sequence, retaining the most common genes and DNA. The V and J calls and clone size are TCRdb's, not the authors'. Present in this sample are roughly 24,000 distinct CDR3 sequences, less than 50% of which were seen just once. The top ten clonotypes cover roughly a tenth of the sample.

Trimming accounts for 7 bases at V and 4 bases at J, while the number of junction bases matched to no gene is 6. The CDR3 goes from the cysteine to the phenylalanine over 15 residues. Only CDR3 DNA remains: 45 bases, in frame from the first base. CDR1 SNHLY and CDR2 FYNNEI are derived from the germline V gene. This clonotype showed up just a few times. It lacks a known antigen. Within one base of it there is no much larger clone, and no base qualities were kept. The sequence joins TRBV2 to TRBJ2-2; 10 nucleotides in the junction match TRBD1. This TCR derives from a human donor who had recovered from COVID-19. The material sequenced was CD4+ T cells from blood, cultured in vitro. The nucleotide sequence is TGTGCCAGCAACCCGACAGGGGGCTTCACCGGGGAGCTGTTTTTT. This is translated as CASNPTGGFTGELFF. Joined to the reference TRBV2 and TRBJ2-2 proteins, this CDR3 gives the full variable domain: EPEVTQTPSHQVTQMGQEVILRCVPISNHLYFYWYRQILGQKVEFLVSFYNNEISEKSEIFDDQFSVERPDGSNFTLKIRSTKLEDSAMYFCASNPTGGFTGELFFGEGSRLTVL.